Below are 13 T cell receptor beta chains sequenced from a single sample in a study of T-cell reconstitution after alpha-beta-depleted transplantation in children. As it was prepared, the TCRbeta library received unique molecular identifiers. TCRdb processed the PCR reads anew with MiXCR; each CDR3 protein has one entry. This repertoire shows some 200,000 distinct CDR3 sequences, approximately 11% found once; its top ten account for approximately 28%. The source was PBMCs, collected before TCRalphabeta/CD19-depleted stem cell transplant. The origin of the receptors is a child younger than two with acute myeloid leukemia, due to receive a stem cell transplant.

This clonotype was detected ten times or more. V and J are TRBV5-1 and TRBJ2-1, with TRBD1 as a possible D gene (6 bases). The CDR3 runs to 16 residues. Germline values: CDR1 SGHRS, CDR2 YFSETQ. V lost 0 bases to trimming and J lost 0 bases, with 10 bases between them. The CDR3 region is CASSLEQGSSYNEQFF. As DNA, the CDR3 is TGCGCCAGCAGCTTGGAACAGGGCAGCTCCTACAATGAGCAGTTCTTC.

In this sample, this clonotype turned up many times. The J gene is TRBJ2-3, the V gene TRBV6-5, with D hard to call. This CDR3 spans 14 amino acids. The V end lost 2 bases, the J end lost 6 bases, and 12 bases lay between the germline ends. Germline lookup yields CDR1 MNHEY and CDR2 SVGAGI. As DNA, the CDR3 is TGTGCCAGCAGTTACGATGCGCAATGGGATACGCAGTATTTT. This codes for CASSYDAQWDTQYF.

This clonotype was counted ten times or more. This chain connects TRBV2 to TRBJ2-1; tentatively, D is TRBD1 (6 bases). This CDR3 contains 12 residues. In germline, CDR1 is SNHLY, CDR2 FYNNEI. Deletions cut 4 bases from V and 9 bases from J, with 10 bases between. The CDR3 is CASSGEGGEQFF. The CDR3 coding sequence is TGTGCCAGCAGTGGAGAAGGGGGTGAGCAGTTCTTC.

Ten or more counts support this clonotype. The rearrangement joins TRBV11-2 to TRBJ2-1; perhaps D is TRBD1 or TRBD2 (7 bases each). The germline V and J ends were trimmed by 5 bases and 2 bases, with 13 bases remaining between them. This CDR3 is 15 amino acids long. Germline loops: CDR1 SGHAT, CDR2 FQNNGV. Here the CDR3 reads CASSQGGTPYNEQFF. DNA for the CDR3: TGTGCCAGCAGCCAGGGGGGGACACCCTACAATGAGCAGTTCTTC.

This clonotype was recorded at least ten times. The CDR3 coding sequence is TGTGCCAGCAGCTTAAATCAGAACTATGGCTACACCTTC. Residues: CASSLNQNYGYTF. The chain couples TRBV7-9 to TRBJ1-2, with D hard to call. The length of the CDR3 is 13 residues. V lost 2 bases and J lost 2, with 6 bases in between. Germline lookup yields CDR1 SEHNR and CDR2 FQNEAQ (reference sequence). Full variable domain (missing parts from reference TRBV7-9 and TRBJ1-2): DTGVSQNPRHKITKRGQNVTFRCDPISEHNRLYWYRQTLGQGPEFLTYFQNEAQLEKSRLLSDRFSAERPKGSFSTLEIQRTEQGDSAMYLCASSLNQNYGYTFGSGTRLTVV.

This clonotype was counted many times. The chain links TRBV7-9 to TRBJ2-7, with unresolved D. This CDR3 is built from 11 residues. The ends were cut back, 2 bases at V and 5 bases at J, with 4 bases in the middle. CDR1 and CDR2 from the germline V gene are SEHNR and FQNEAQ (reference sequence). DNA of the CDR3: TGTGCCAGCAGCTTAAGTGACGAGCAGTACTTC. Translating gives CASSLSDEQYF.

This clonotype was recorded many times. The chain employs TRBV19 and TRBJ2-7; a weak D match, TRBD1 (6 bases). This CDR3 has 13 amino acids. The germline CDR1 and CDR2 sequences are LNHDA and SQIVND (reference sequence). Deletions cut 7 bases from V and 0 bases from J, with 10 bases between. CDR3 bases: TGTGCCAGTACCGACAGGAGCTCCTACGAGCAGTACTTC. This gives the protein CASTDRSSYEQYF.

The V gene is TRBV7-8, the J gene TRBJ2-1, with a possible D match to TRBD2 (5 bases). Germline lookup yields CDR1 SGHVS and CDR2 FQNEAQ. Trimming took 5 bases from V and 14 from J, leaving 16 bases between them. The CDR3 covers 12 residues. The CDR3 DNA reads as TGTGCCAGCAGCCTCGGACTGGAGGTGGAGTTCTTC. Translated: CASSLGLEVEFF.

This clonotype was recorded at least ten times. J is TRBJ2-6 and V is TRBV7-2; no clear D. Germline assignment: CDR1 SGHTA and CDR2 FQGNSA. The V end lost 7 bases, the J end lost 5 bases, and 9 bases lay between the germline ends. This CDR3 contains 13 residues. The CDR3 nucleotides read TGTGCCAGCACCCTACTGAGGGCCAACGTCCTGACTTTC. It codes for CASTLLRANVLTF.

This clonotype is a singleton in its sample. This chain links TRBV5-1 with TRBJ2-2; TRBD1 aligns across 9 bases. The germline CDR1 and CDR2 sequences are SGHRS and YFSETQ. The CDR3 totals 16 residues. Trimming cost V 5 bases and J 1 base; bases outside gene matches: 6. For the CDR3, the DNA is TGCGCCAGCAGTTTCCCGGGACAGGGGAACACCGGGGAGCTGTTTTTT. It specifies CASSFPGQGNTGELFF.

This clonotype was picked up one time. The gene calls are TRBV28 and TRBJ1-5; 8 bases are a match to TRBD1. Trimming took 1 base from V and 7 from J; bases not matched to a gene: 3. The CDR3 has 14 residues. CDR1 is MDHEN and CDR2 is SYDVKM in the germline V gene. The CDR3 loop reads CASSLSSGGQPQHF. CDR3 coding DNA: TGTGCCAGCAGTTTATCCTCAGGGGGCCAGCCCCAGCATTTT.

This clonotype was detected a few times. This may come from a read error, since a much larger clone is one base off. This chain links TRBV12-3 or TRBV12-4 with TRBJ1-2; 7 bases line up with TRBD1. The CDR3 sequence is 13 residues long. The chain's CDR3 is CASSPGTVYGDTF. The DNA of the CDR3 is TGTGCCAGCAGTCCCGGGACAGTCTATGGCGACACCTTC.

This clonotype was detected many times. This chain joins TRBV11-3 and TRBJ2-4, with 8 bases that match TRBD1. Trimming took 5 bases from V and 7 from J; bases not matched to a gene: 4. The CDR3 is made up of 13 amino acids. CDR1 is SGHNT and CDR2 is YENEEA in the germline V gene. Here the CDR3 DNA reads TGTGCCAGCAGCCGGACAGGGTGGAACATTCAGTACTTC. Its protein product is CASSRTGWNIQYF.